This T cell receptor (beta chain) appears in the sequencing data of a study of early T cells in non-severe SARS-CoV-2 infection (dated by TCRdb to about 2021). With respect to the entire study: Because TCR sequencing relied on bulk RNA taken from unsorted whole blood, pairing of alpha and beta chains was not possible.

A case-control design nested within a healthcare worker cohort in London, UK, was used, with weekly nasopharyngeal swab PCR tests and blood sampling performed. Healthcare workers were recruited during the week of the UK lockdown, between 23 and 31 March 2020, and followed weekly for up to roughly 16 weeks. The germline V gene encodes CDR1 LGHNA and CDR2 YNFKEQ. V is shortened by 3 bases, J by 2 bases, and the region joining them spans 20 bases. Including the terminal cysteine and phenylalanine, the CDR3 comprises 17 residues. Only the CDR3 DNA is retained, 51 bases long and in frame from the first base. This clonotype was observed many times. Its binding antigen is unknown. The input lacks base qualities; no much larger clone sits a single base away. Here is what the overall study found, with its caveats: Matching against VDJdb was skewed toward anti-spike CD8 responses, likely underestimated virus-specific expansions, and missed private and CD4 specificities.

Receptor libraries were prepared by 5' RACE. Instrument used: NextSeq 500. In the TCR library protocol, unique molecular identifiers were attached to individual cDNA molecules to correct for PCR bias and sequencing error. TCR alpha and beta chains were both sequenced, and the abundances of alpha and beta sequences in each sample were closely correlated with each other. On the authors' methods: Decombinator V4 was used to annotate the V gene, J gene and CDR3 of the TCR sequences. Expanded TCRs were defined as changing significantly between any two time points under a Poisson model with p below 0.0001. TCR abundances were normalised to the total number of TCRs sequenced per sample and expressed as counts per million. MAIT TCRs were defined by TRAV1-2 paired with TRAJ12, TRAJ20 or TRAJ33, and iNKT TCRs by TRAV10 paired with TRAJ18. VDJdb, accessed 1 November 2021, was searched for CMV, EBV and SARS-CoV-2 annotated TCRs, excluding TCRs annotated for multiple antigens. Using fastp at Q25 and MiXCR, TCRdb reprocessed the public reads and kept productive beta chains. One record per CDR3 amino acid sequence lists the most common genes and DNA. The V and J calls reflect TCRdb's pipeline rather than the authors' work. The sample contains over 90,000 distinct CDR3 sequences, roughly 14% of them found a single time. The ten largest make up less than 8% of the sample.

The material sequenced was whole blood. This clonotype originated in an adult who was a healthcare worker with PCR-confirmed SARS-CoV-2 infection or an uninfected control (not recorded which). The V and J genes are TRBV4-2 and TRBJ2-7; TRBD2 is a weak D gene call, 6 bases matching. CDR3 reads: CASSQASWRAGTYEQYF. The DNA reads TGTGCCAGCAGCCAGGCGTCGTGGAGGGCCGGGACCTACGAGCAGTACTTC.